This note documents a single T cell receptor beta chain sequence. This record comes from a study of blood T cell repertoires in COVID-19. Study at large: The United States, Italy and Spain were the sources of the acute and convalescent COVID-19 samples. T cells, B-cell-depleted T cells, or PBMCs provided the cDNA or gDNA that served as material.

The germline V and J ends were trimmed by 3 bases and 1 base, with 18 bases remaining between them. The germline V gene has CDR1 SQVTM and CDR2 ANQGSEA. The CDR3 extends over 16 amino acids. Under the authors' procedure: By means of reference gene primer amplification, nucleated cell counts were estimated. Clones were sequenced by immunoSEQ multiplex PCR, and TCRdb holds only the in-frame ones, with some missing. V and J calls and clone size come straight from that table; D and trimming were deduced from the DNA. The data hold about 260,000 clones, with 84% observed a single time. The chain employs TRBV29-1 and TRBJ2-5; TRBD1 might be the D (6 bases). This TCR was sampled from a man aged 60 to 75 with acute or convalescent COVID-19. Sequenced material: peripheral blood. The CDR3 sequence is CSVEEGQTYLQETQYF. The CDR3 DNA sequence: TGCAGCGTTGAGGAAGGACAGACCTACCTCCAAGAGACCCAGTACTTC.